Each of the 7 T cell receptor beta chains below was sequenced from the same sample in a study of T cells in Graves' hyperthyroidism and ophthalmopathy. Amplification of TCR beta CDR3 regions used RNA as the template. HTBI primers were used for first-round RT-PCR of the TCR CDR3. MiXCR was run by TCRdb on the multiplex PCR reads, yielding one entry per CDR3 protein. The data contain under 200,000 distinct CDR3 sequences, 9.4% of them singletons. Sequenced sample: blood. These receptor sequences come from a woman aged 18-35 years with Graves' hyperthyroidism that later progressed to Graves' ophthalmopathy.

This clonotype turned up a few times. A much larger clone differs from this one at a single base, so this may be a read error. The chain has TRBV5-1 and TRBJ1-1, with no clear D. This CDR3 has 14 amino acids. Germline lookup yields CDR1 SGHRS and CDR2 YFSETQ. Deletions cut 3 bases from V and 1 base from J, with 10 bases between. This CDR3 reads CASSSRVKNTEAFF. The CDR3 DNA reads TGCGCCAGCAGCTCACGGGTGAAGAACACTGAAGCTTTCTTT.

The rearrangement uses TRBV4-2 and TRBJ1-2; 9 nucleotides agree with TRBD1. The CDR3 is 12 residues long. Trimming took 3 bases from V and 7 from J; bases not matched to a gene: 0. The germline gives CDR1 LGHNA, CDR2 YNFKEQ. CDR3 nucleotide sequence: TGTGCCAGCAGCCAGGACAGGGGTGGCTACACCTTC. Amino acid sequence: CASSQDRGGYTF.

This clonotype has ten or more counts. The chain links TRBV12-3 or TRBV12-4 to TRBJ1-2; 8 positions agree with TRBD1. V was pared by 5 bases and J by 8 bases, with 13 bases of the junction left unmatched. CDR3 length: 15 residues. CDR3 residues: CASSRRTGIIEGYTF. The CDR3 nucleotides read TGTGCCAGCAGTCGTAGGACAGGGATTATTGAGGGCTACACCTTC.

This clonotype was picked up many times. The V call is TRBV20-1, the J call TRBJ2-5, with D unclear. Looked up from germline, CDR1 is DFQATT and CDR2 is SNEGSKA (reference sequence). Trimming pared 0 bases from V and 3 bases from J, leaving 29 bases between. CDR3 length equals 20 residues. CDR3 bases: TGCAGTGCTAGAGAAGTTGTCGGCAGGCCTGGAAGTCCCCTGAAAGAGACCCAGTACTTC. Protein: CSAREVVGRPGSPLKETQYF.

This rearrangement joins TRBV19 to TRBJ1-2; D is unresolved. The V gene lost 1 base and the J gene lost 12 bases, with 18 bases spanning the gap. The CDR3 covers 14 residues. Germline V lookup: CDR1 LNHDA, CDR2 SQIVND (reference sequence). The CDR3 sequence is CASSIVDGGFWHTF. CDR3 DNA: TGTGCCAGTAGTATAGTGGACGGCGGCTTCTGGCACACCTTC.

This clonotype was picked up many times. The J gene is TRBJ2-3, the V gene TRBV4-2; possible D gene TRBD2, 6 bases. Germline CDR1 reads LGHNA; CDR2 reads YNFKEQ. This CDR3 has 15 residues. Trimming shortened V by 4 bases and J by 4 bases, and 15 bases separated the two germline ends. In DNA, the CDR3 is TGTGCCAGCAGCCCGACTAGTGGGAGTGCAGATACGCAGTATTTT. It specifies CASSPTSGSADTQYF.

Ten or more counts support this clonotype. The chain recombines TRBV12-3 or TRBV12-4 with TRBJ2-7; unclear D gene. Trimming took off 0 bases at V and 3 bases at J, with 6 bases between the two ends. CDR3 length: 13 residues. CDR3 sequence reads: CASSLAQNYEQYF. CDR3 bases: TGTGCCAGCAGTTTAGCGCAGAACTACGAGCAGTACTTC.